The rows below give T cell receptor beta chains drawn from one sample of a study of a mutant IDH1 vaccine in newly diagnosed glioma. No antigen has been identified for these receptors. Clones were sequenced by immunoSEQ multiplex PCR, and TCRdb holds only the in-frame ones, with some missing. The sample contains 35,000 to 50,000 clones, 92% of which appear only once. Material: PBMCs, obtained from a glioma patient whose treatment included an IDH1 peptide vaccine. The receptor source for this set is a man in his fifties with glioma. Both conserved end residues are part of each CDR3. D genes are given only for firm matches. The size of a clone is reported for some rows only, either as once, few or many, or as a class for expanded clones.

size	D	V	J	DNA	CDR3
-	-	TRBV4-1	TRBJ2-7	TGCGCCAGCAGCCAAAACTCAAACTCCTACGAGCAGTACTTC	CASSQNSNSYEQYF
-	TRBD1	TRBV7-8	TRBJ2-7	TGTGCCAGCAGCTTAGAAGGGACAGGGGCGTACGAGCAGTACTTC	CASSLEGTGAYEQYF
-	TRBD1	TRBV25-1	TRBJ2-1	TGTGCCAGCCGGACAGGGGGCTTCTACAATGAGCAGTTCTTC	CASRTGGFYNEQFF
-	-	TRBV19	TRBJ1-1	TGTGCCAGTACCAGGAAGGCGGTCTCGAACACTGAAGCTTTCTTT	CASTRKAVSNTEAFF
once	-	TRBV10-3	TRBJ1-4	TGTGCCATCAGTGTTGGGGCTAATGAAAAACTGTTTTTT	CAISVGANEKLFF
-	TRBD1	TRBV7-2	TRBJ2-1	TGTGCCAGCAGCTCGACAGGGGGCGTGAATGAGCAGTTCTTC	CASSSTGGVNEQFF
-	-	TRBV28	TRBJ1-5	TGTGCCAGCAGTTTACAAAGTAATCAGCCCCAGCATTTT	CASSLQSNQPQHF
-	-	TRBV30	TRBJ2-5	TGTGCCTGGAGTGTTGTTCGAAAGACCCAGTACTTC	CAWSVVRKTQYF
-	-	TRBV27	TRBJ2-5	TGTGCCAGCAGTGCCGAGGGGGGCGGGTGGGAGACCCAGTACTTC	CASSAEGGGWETQYF
-	-	TRBV6-5	TRBJ1-5	TGTGCCAGCAGTTCCCTCACAGGGCGTAGCAATCAGCCCCAGCATTTT	CASSSLTGRSNQPQHF
-	-	TRBV12-2	TRBJ2-3	TGTGCAAGTCCTCTGGAGGGCAATAGCACAGATACGCAGTATTTT	CASPLEGNSTDTQYF
-	-	TRBV10-1	TRBJ2-5	TGCGCCAGGGTTCGGGGAGGTCAAGAGACCCAGTACTTC	CARVRGGQETQYF
once	-	TRBV7-2	TRBJ2-1	TGTGCCAGCAGCTTAGGGGGGACTGCCGGCAATGAGCAGTTCTTC	CASSLGGTAGNEQFF